This is a list of T cell receptor beta chains from one sample in a study of cytomegalovirus exposure and HLA in healthy donors. Assay: immunoSEQ multiplex PCR; the TCRdb copy retains only in-frame clones and omits some. The repertoire holds approximately 260,000 clones, about 86% seen once, with roughly 1.2% in the top ten. The sequenced material came from PBMCs. Receptor source: a woman aged 25 to 45 in good health and CMV-seropositive. Each CDR3 is given with its conserved first and last residue. Each record gives: J gene, clone size, V gene, D gene, CDR3 DNA, CDR3 protein. A D gene is named only where the DNA matches it firmly. Expanded clones are given a class, and other clones once, few, many or no size at all.

J: TRBJ2-1
size: NA
V: TRBV25-1
D: NA
DNA: TGTGCCAGCAGTGAATCTGGACTCTCCTACAATGAGCAGTTCTTC
CDR3: CASSESGLSYNEQFF

J: TRBJ2-5
size: NA
V: TRBV4-1
D: NA
DNA: TGCGCCAGCAGCCAAGGTGGTTGGCCGAGCGGCCCAGTACAAGAGACCCAGTACTTC
CDR3: CASSQGGWPSGPVQETQYF

J: TRBJ2-7
size: NA
V: TRBV27
D: NA
DNA: TGTGCCAGCAGTGGGGGGGGGCGGGAACTGACCTACGAGCAGTACTTC
CDR3: CASSGGGRELTYEQYF

J: TRBJ2-1
size: NA
V: TRBV11-2
D: NA
DNA: TGTGCCAGCAGCTCGGGACACGCTTTCGATGAGCAGTTCTTC
CDR3: CASSSGHAFDEQFF

J: TRBJ2-5
size: once
V: TRBV18
D: TRBD2
DNA: TGTGCCAGCTCCATACAACTAGCGGCACAAGAGACCCAGTACTTC
CDR3: CASSIQLAAQETQYF

J: TRBJ1-3
size: NA
V: TRBV6-1
D: NA
DNA: TGTGCCAGCAGTGAAGGAGCAGCGGGAAACACCATATATTTT
CDR3: CASSEGAAGNTIYF

J: TRBJ2-1
size: NA
V: TRBV6-6
D: NA
DNA: TGTGCCAGCAGTTCAGGCAGCTCCTACAATGAGCAGTTCTTC
CDR3: CASSSGSSYNEQFF

J: TRBJ2-7
size: NA
V: TRBV7-9
D: TRBD1
DNA: TGTGCCAGCAGCGTACAGGGGGCAAACTACGAGCAGTACTTC
CDR3: CASSVQGANYEQYF

J: TRBJ2-2
size: NA
V: TRBV28
D: NA
DNA: TGTGCCAGCAGTGAAACAGGGTCCACCGGGGAGCTGTTTTTT
CDR3: CASSETGSTGELFF

J: TRBJ1-2
size: few
V: TRBV2
D: NA
DNA: TGTGCCAGCAGCAGGTCTAACTATGGCTACACCTTC
CDR3: CASSRSNYGYTF

J: TRBJ2-7
size: NA
V: TRBV27
D: NA
DNA: TGTGCCAGCAGTTCGATCACTAGCTACGAGCAGTACTTC
CDR3: CASSSITSYEQYF

J: TRBJ2-1
size: NA
V: TRBV5-4
D: TRBD1
DNA: TGTGCCAGCAGCTTAGGGGACAGCGGATCCGTTGAGCAGTTCTTC
CDR3: CASSLGDSGSVEQFF

J: TRBJ2-3
size: NA
V: TRBV11-3
D: NA
DNA: TGTGCCAGCAGCTTAGGGGGCAGGGTCGCAGATACGCAGTATTTT
CDR3: CASSLGGRVADTQYF

J: TRBJ1-1
size: NA
V: TRBV5-6
D: NA
DNA: TGTGCCAGCAGCTTGGCCGAGATAATGAACACTGAAGCTTTCTTT
CDR3: CASSLAEIMNTEAFF

J: TRBJ2-7
size: NA
V: TRBV18
D: TRBD1
DNA: TGTGCCAGCTCACTCCGGGACAGAAACGCCCACGAGCAGTACTTC
CDR3: CASSLRDRNAHEQYF

J: TRBJ1-1
size: once
V: TRBV28
D: TRBD1
DNA: TGTGCCAGCAGCGGGGACAGGGGGCGGGGTTCGTTT
CDR3: CASSGDRGRGSF

J: TRBJ2-2
size: NA
V: TRBV5-4
D: TRBD2
DNA: TGTGCCAGCAGCAACCTAGCGGGAGGGGCGGGTACCGGGGAGCTGTTTTTT
CDR3: CASSNLAGGAGTGELFF

J: TRBJ2-5
size: NA
V: TRBV15
D: NA
DNA: TGTGCCACCAGCTTCGGGATACAAGAGACCCAGTACTTC
CDR3: CATSFGIQETQYF

J: TRBJ2-7
size: NA
V: TRBV4-1
D: NA
DNA: TGCGCCAGCAGCTACTCCTACGAGCAGTACTTC
CDR3: CASSYSYEQYF

J: TRBJ2-7
size: NA
V: TRBV7-8
D: TRBD2
DNA: TGTGCCAGCAGCCCCCGGCGGTGGACTAGCGGGAGATCCGAGCAGTACTTC
CDR3: CASSPRRWTSGRSEQYF

J: TRBJ2-7
size: NA
V: TRBV4-1
D: NA
DNA: TGCGCCAGCAGCCAAGTTGCAGGGACCTACGAGCAGTACTTC
CDR3: CASSQVAGTYEQYF

J: TRBJ2-2
size: NA
V: TRBV25-1
D: TRBD2
DNA: TGTGCCAGCACTTTCGGGACTAAGAACACCGGGGAGCTGTTTTTT
CDR3: CASTFGTKNTGELFF

J: TRBJ1-1
size: NA
V: TRBV6-6
D: NA
DNA: TGTGCCAGCAGTTACTCGGTAGTGAACACTGAAGCTTTCTTT
CDR3: CASSYSVVNTEAFF

J: TRBJ1-1
size: once
V: TRBV5-4
D: TRBD1
DNA: TGTGCCAGCGGACAGGGGGCCATAATGACTGAAGCTTTCTTT
CDR3: CASGQGAIMTEAFF

J: TRBJ2-3
size: NA
V: TRBV2
D: TRBD2
DNA: TGTGCCAGCAGAAATAGCGGGAGAGGTGGTACGCAGTATTTT
CDR3: CASRNSGRGGTQYF